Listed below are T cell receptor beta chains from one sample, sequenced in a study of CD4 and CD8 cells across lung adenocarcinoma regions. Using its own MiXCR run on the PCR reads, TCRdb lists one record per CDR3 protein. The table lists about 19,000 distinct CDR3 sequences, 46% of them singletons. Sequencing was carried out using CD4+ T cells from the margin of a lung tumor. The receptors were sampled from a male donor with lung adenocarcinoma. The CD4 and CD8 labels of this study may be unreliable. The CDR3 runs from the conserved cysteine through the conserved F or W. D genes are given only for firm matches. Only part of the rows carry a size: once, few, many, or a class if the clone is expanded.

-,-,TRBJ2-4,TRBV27,TGTGCCACCGAGCTCGGGGGCCGTGACAAAGAGACTCAGTACTTC,CATELGGRDKETQYF
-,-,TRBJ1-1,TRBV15,TGTGCCACCAGCAGAGCTACAGGGACAAAGAACACTGAAGCTTTCTTT,CATSRATGTKNTEAFF
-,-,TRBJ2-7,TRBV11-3,TGTGCCAGCAGCCCGGACAGCGGTGCCTACGAGCAGTACTTC,CASSPDSGAYEQYF
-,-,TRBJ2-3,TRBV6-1,TGTGCCAGCAGTGAAGTCGGGCATCATCTAGATACGCAGTATTTT,CASSEVGHHLDTQYF
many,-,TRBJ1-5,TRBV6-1,TGTGCCACACGGGGGAGCAATCAGCCCCAGCATTTT,CATRGSNQPQHF
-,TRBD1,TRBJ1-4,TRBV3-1,TGTGCCAGCAGCCAAGTATCGATAGGGGGCGAAAAACTGTTTTTT,CASSQVSIGGEKLFF
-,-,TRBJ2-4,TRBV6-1,TGTGGCAGCGGCGCGGCGATGGGAGGCAAAGATACGCAGTATTTC,CGSGAAMGGKDTQYF
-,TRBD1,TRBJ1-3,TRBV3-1,TGTGCCAGCAGAAGGACAGGGGTTACTGGAAACACCATATATTTT,CASRRTGVTGNTIYF
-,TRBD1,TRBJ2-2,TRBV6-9,TGTGCCAGCAGCCTCCAGTCCGGGATTACAGGGGCGCTGTATTTT,CASSLQSGITGALYF
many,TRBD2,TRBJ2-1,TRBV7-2,TGTGCCACCTCGGCAGGTAGCGGGATCGATGAGCAGTTCTTC,CATSAGSGIDEQFF
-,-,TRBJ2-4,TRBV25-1,TGTGCCAGGGGTCTCGGGGGCCGCGGAGGGGCCATTCAGTACTTC,CARGLGGRGGAIQYF
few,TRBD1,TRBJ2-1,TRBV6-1,TGTGCCAGCAGTGAAGCCCCCGGTGCGGGACAGGGGGATGGAAACAATGAGCAGTTCTTC,CASSEAPGAGQGDGNNEQFF
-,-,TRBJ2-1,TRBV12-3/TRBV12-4,TGTGCCAGCAGGCCGGGACCAAGAAACAATGAGCAGTTCTTC,CASRPGPRNNEQFF
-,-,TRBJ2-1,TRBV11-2,TGTGCCAGCAGCGCCACGGGTTACTACGACCTCGACAATGAGCAGTTCTTC,CASSATGYYDLDNEQFF
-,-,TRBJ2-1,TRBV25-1,TGTGCCAGCAGGTCTCCCGGGGTCTACAATGAGCAGTTCTTC,CASRSPGVYNEQFF
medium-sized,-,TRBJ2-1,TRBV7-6,TGTGCCAGCAGCTCACACCCAAACAATGAGCAGTTCTTC,CASSSHPNNEQFF
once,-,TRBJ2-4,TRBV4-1,TGCCCCAGCAGCGGCCTGGCGCGGGGAGTCAGAGACATGCAGTACTTC,CPSSGLARGVRDMQYF
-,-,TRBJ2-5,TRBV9,TGTGCCAGCAGCGTAGATGGGGTGAGGGTCCTGTACTTC,CASSVDGVRVLYF
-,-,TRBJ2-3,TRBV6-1,TGTGCCAGCACCTTAGCAGATACGCAGTATTTT,CASTLADTQYF
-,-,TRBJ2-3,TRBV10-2,TGCGCGGGGATCTTCAACAGAGATACGCAGTATTTT,CAGIFNRDTQYF
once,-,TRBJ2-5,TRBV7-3,TGTGCCAGCAGCTTAACGGCCGGCGGGGAGACCCAGTACTTC,CASSLTAGGETQYF
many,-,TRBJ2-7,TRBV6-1,TGTGCCAGCAGTGAAGAGGGGCACAACGAGCAGTACTTC,CASSEEGHNEQYF
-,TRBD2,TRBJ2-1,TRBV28,TGTGCCAGCTTAAGCGGGACCATTTACAATGAGCAGTTCTTC,CASLSGTIYNEQFF
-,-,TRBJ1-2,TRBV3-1,TGTGCCAGCAGCCAAGAACGGGGCGGCTACACCTTC,CASSQERGGYTF
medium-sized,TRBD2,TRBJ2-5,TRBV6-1,TGTGCCAGCAGTGAGTTCGGAGCGGGAGGGCCGGCGTCAGAGACCCAGTACTTC,CASSEFGAGGPASETQYF
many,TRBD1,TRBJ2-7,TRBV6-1,TGTGCCAGCAGTGAGGGACAGGAGGGGCTCGAGCAGTACTTC,CASSEGQEGLEQYF
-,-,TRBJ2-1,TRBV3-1,TGTGCCAGCAGCCAATCTCTTTCGTCCGTTAATTTCTTCTTC,CASSQSLSSVNFFF
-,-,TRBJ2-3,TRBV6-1,TGTGCCAGCGGCCAGAGGGTAGGGGCCAAAGATACTCAGTATTTC,CASGQRVGAKDTQYF
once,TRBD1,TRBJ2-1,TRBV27,TGTGCCAGCAAGCCGGGACAGGCCTACAATGAGCAGTTCTTC,CASKPGQAYNEQFF
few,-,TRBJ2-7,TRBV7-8,TGTGCCAGCAGTAAGACCGGGGCGGGGGCCGAGCAGTACTTC,CASSKTGAGAEQYF
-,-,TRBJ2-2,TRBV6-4,TGTGCCAGCAGTGACGGGGCAACCGGGGAGCTGTTTTTT,CASSDGATGELFF
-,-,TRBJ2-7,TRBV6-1,TGTGCCAGCAGTGATTTCGGGGGCGATGACTACGAGCAGTACTTC,CASSDFGGDDYEQYF
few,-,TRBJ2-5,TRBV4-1,TGCGCCAGCAGGGGCCTCGGGGGAGGCGTCCGGGATACGCAGTACTTC,CASRGLGGGVRDTQYF
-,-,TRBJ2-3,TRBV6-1,TGTGCCCGGAGCCTCCAGGCTGTGAGCCCAGGGGCGCAGTTTTTT,CARSLQAVSPGAQFF
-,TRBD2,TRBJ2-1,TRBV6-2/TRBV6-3,TGTGCCAGCAGTTCAGCGGGAGGGAATGAGCAGTTCTTC,CASSSAGGNEQFF
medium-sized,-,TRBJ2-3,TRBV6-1,TGTGCCAGCAGTGAACCACCTGATACGCAGTATTTT,CASSEPPDTQYF
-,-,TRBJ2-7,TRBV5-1,TGCGCCAGCAGCTTGGTTGTCTTGGGGCGGAGCTCCTACGAGCAGTACTTC,CASSLVVLGRSSYEQYF
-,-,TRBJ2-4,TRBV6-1,TGTGCCAGCGACCAGGCGCCGTCTGGCAAAAACACGCAGTATTTC,CASDQAPSGKNTQYF
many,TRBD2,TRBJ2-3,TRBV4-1,TGCGCCAGCAGCCGACTAGCGGGAGATGGCGGCACAGATACGCAGTATTTT,CASSRLAGDGGTDTQYF
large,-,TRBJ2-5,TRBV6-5,TGTGCCAGCAGTTACGCCGCGGCCGGGGGTAGGGAGACCCAGTACTTC,CASSYAAAGGRETQYF